This T cell receptor beta chain was sequenced in a study of T cells in Graves' hyperthyroidism and ophthalmopathy. The cohort's ophthalmopathy patients, a group with duration under 3 months, had a Clinical Activity Score of at least 3 and a NOSPECS grade of at least 4. Clinical symptoms, serum thyroxine, TRAb, thyroid ultrasound and orbital computed tomography established diagnosis. Using RNA transcripts as the source, TCR beta CDR3 regions were amplified. HTBI primers were the set used in a first-round RT-PCR of the TCR CDR3. From the multiplex PCR reads, TCRdb called clonotypes with MiXCR, one entry per CDR3 protein. This sample carries around 350,000 distinct CDR3 sequences, roughly 15% of them seen once, and the ten largest clones take approximately 19%. This clonotype was seen repeatedly, ten times or more. Its cognate antigen is unknown. Findings and caveats of the study: Prediction of ophthalmopathy progression came a median 6.5 months pre-onset. Peripheral blood also featured most of the thyroid clonotypes expanded above 0.001.

Trimming took 5 bases from V and 4 from J; bases not matched to a gene: 6. The CDR3 spans 16 residues. Germline V gene lookup returns CDR1 SEHNR and CDR2 FQNEAQ (reference sequence). The clonotype was recovered from a woman aged 55-75 years with Graves' ophthalmopathy. The chain employs TRBV7-9 and TRBJ2-5; 14 positions match TRBD2. What was sequenced was blood. The DNA for the CDR3 is TGTGCCAGCAGCACGGGACTAGCGGGAGTCAGAGAGACCCAGTACTTC. It translates to CASSTGLAGVRETQYF.